Reported below is one TCR beta chain. Its antigen is as yet unknown. The data are from a study of shared clonotypes between healthy human individuals. Replicate PCRs from sorted subsets contained around 200 ng DNA, which is 31,000 or so T cell genomes. Sequencing used immunoSEQ multiplex PCR; TCRdb keeps in-frame clones, though not all of them. This sample has approximately 980,000 clones, with approximately 76% found just once. Study results and limitations: It was only blood that was sampled, and tissue repertoires likely differ. Across four donors, naive CD4 shared around 5.3%, naive CD8 over 3%, memory CD4 more than 2%, memory CD8 about 0.4%.

CD4+ cells were split into CD45RA+ naive and CD45RA-negative memory subsets. The sequenced material came from memory CD4+ T cells sorted from blood. Subset defined: CD45RA-negative fraction. The receptor was isolated from a man aged 18 to 30 in good health.

In DNA form, the CDR3 reads TGCGCCAGCAGCCTATTAGACACAACCTATTCACCCCTCCACTTT. Translation gives CASSLLDTTYSPLHF. The V gene is TRBV5-1, the J gene TRBJ1-6; unclear D gene. This CDR3 contains 15 residues. CDR1 SGHRS and CDR2 YFSETQ come from the germline V gene. V was cut by 4 bases and J by 8 bases, with 16 bases left in between.